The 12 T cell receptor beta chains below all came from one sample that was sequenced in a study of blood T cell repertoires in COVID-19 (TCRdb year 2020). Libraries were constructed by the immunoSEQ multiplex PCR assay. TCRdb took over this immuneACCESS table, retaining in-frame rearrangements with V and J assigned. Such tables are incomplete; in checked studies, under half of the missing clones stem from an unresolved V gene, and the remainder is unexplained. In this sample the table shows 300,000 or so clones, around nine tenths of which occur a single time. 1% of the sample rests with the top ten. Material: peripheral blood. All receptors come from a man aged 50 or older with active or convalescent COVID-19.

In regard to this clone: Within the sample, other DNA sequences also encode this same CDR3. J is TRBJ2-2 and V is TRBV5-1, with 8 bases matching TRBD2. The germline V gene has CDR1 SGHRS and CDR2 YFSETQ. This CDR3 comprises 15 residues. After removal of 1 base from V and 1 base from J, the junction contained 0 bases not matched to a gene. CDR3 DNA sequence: TGCGCCAGCAGCTTGACTAGCGGGAACACCGGGGAGCTGTTTTTT. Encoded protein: CASSLTSGNTGELFF.

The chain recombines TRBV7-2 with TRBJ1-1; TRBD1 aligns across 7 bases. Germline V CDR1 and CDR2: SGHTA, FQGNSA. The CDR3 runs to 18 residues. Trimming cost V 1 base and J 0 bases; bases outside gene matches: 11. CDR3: CASSLGPPGTVLNTEAFF. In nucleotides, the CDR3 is TGTGCCAGCAGCTTAGGGCCTCCCGGGACAGTTCTGAACACTGAAGCTTTCTTT.

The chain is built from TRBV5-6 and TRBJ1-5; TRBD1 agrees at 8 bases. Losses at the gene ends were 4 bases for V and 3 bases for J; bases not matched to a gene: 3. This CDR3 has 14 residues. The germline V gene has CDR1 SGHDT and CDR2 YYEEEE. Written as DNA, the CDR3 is TGTGCCAGCAGCCACAGGGGGTTCAATCAGCCCCAGCATTTT. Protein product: CASSHRGFNQPQHF.

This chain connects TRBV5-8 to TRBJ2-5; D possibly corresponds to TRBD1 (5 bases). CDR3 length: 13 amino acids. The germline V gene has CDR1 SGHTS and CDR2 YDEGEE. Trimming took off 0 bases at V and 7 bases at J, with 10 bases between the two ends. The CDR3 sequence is CASSLGQGLTQYF. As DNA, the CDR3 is TGTGCCAGCAGCTTGGGTCAGGGTCTGACCCAGTACTTC.

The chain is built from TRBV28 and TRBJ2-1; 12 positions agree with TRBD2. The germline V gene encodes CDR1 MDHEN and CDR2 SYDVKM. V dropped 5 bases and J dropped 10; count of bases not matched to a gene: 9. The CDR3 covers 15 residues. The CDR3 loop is CASSTPTSGSREQFF. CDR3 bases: TGTGCCAGCAGTACGCCGACTAGCGGGAGCCGAGAGCAGTTCTTC.

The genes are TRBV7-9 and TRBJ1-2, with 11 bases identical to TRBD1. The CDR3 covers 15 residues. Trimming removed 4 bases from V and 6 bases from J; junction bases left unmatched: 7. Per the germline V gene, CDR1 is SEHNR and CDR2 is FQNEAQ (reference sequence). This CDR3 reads CASSSQDRGRDGYTF. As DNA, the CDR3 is TGTGCCAGCAGCTCACAGGACAGGGGGCGCGATGGCTACACCTTC.

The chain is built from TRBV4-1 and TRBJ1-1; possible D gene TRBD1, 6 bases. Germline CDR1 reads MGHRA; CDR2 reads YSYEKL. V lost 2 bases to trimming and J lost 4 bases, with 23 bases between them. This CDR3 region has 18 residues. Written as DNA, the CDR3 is TGCGCCAGCAGCCAAATTCCTCGACAGGCAAAGGGTCGCACTGAAGCTTTCTTT. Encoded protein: CASSQIPRQAKGRTEAFF.

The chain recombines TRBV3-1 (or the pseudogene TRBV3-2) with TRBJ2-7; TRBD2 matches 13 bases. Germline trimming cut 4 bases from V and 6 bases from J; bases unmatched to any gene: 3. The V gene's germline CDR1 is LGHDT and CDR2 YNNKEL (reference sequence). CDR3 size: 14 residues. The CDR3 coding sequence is TGTGCCAGCAGCCCCGGGACTAGCGGGATCGAGCAGTACTTC. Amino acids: CASSPGTSGIEQYF.

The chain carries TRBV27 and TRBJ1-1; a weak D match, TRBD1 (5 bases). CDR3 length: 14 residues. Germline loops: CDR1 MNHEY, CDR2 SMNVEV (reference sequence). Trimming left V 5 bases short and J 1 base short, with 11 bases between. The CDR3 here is CASSTYTGNTEAFF. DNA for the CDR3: TGTGCCAGCAGTACGTACACAGGGAACACTGAAGCTTTCTTT.

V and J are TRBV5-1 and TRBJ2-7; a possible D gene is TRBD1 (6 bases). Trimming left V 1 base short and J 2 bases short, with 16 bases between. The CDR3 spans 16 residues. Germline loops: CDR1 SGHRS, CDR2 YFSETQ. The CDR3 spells CASSLTVGGSTYEQYF. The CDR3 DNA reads TGCGCCAGCAGCTTGACGGTAGGGGGATCTACCTACGAGCAGTACTTC.

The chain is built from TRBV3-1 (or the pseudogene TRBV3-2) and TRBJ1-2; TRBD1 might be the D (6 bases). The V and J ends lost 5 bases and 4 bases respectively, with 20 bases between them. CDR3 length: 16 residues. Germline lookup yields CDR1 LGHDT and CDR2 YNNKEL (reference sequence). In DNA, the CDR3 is TGTGCCAGCAGCAAGGGGGGAGGGGTTGGGGCCTATGGCTACACCTTC. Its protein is CASSKGGGVGAYGYTF.

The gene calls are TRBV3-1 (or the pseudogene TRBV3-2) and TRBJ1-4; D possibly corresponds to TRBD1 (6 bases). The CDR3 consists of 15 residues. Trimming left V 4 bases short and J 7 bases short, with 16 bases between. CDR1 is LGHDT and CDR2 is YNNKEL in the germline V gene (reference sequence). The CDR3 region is CASSRMTGGGEKLFF. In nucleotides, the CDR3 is TGTGCCAGCAGCCGCATGACAGGTGGAGGTGAAAAACTGTTTTTT.